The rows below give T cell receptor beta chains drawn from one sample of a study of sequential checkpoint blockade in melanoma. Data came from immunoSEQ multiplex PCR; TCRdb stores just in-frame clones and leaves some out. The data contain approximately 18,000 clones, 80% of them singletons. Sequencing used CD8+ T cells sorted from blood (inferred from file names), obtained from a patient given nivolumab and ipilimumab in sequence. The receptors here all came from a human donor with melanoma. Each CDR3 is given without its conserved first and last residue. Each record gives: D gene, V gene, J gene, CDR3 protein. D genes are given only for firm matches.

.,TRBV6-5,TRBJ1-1,ASAQTGNTEAF
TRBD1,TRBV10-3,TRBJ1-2,AIKSGDSHYGYT
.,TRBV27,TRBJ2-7,ASSPPGTYEQY
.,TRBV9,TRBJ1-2,ASSVDPSGGYYGYT
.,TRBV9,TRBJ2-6,ASSVGGDSAGANVLT
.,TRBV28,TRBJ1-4,ASNSGESNEKLF
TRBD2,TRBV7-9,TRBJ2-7,ASSLAGGGYEQY
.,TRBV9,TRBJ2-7,ASSVEGRGTYEQY
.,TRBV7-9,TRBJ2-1,ASRQEATAPYNEQF
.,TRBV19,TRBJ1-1,ASNNPDTEAF
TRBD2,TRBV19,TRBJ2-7,ASSTVGTSYEQY
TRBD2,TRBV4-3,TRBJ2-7,ASTQGLAGVYEQY
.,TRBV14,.,ASSQFDSPYEQY
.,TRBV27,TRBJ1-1,ASSAQTLNTEAF
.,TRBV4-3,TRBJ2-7,ASSQDRVSYEQY
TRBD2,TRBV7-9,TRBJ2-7,ASSLDLAGGPEEQY
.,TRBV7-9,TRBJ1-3,ASSFVSSGNTIY
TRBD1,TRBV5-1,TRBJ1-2,ASSLRDRDVRGYT
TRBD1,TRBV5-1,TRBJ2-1,ASSSGQGISEQF
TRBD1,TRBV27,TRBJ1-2,ASRTGGDGYT
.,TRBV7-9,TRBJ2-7,ASSLGLDTLNNEQY
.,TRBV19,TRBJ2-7,ASSMKDWSSYEQY
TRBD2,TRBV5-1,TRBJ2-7,ASSPSGSYEQY
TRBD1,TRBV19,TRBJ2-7,ASRDLLRTGGHEQY
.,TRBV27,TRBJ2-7,ASSIGLGGIYEQY
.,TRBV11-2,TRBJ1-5,ASSSFGGQPQH
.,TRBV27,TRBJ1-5,ASSEGGANQPQH
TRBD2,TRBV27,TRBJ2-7,ASSVSGSVEEQY
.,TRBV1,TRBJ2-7,ASSLQSSYEQY
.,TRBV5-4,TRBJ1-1,ASSFLGLSNTEAF
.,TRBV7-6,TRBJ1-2,ASSLDGYGYT
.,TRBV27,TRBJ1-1,ASSFGGNTEAF
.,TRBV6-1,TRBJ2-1,ASSEYRGGYNEQF
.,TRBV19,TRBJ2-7,ATRYEQY
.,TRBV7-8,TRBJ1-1,ASARGVSTEAF